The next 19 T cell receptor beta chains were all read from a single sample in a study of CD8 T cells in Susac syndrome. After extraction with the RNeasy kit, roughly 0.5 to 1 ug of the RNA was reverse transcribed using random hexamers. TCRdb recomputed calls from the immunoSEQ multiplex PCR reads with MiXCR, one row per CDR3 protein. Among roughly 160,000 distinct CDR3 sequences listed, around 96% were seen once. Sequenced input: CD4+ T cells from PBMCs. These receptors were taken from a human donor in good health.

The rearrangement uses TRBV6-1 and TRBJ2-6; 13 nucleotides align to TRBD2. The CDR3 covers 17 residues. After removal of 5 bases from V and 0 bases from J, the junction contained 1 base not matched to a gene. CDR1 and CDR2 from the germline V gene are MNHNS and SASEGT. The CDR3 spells CASSRTSGGSGANVLTF. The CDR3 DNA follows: TGTGCCAGCAGTCGGACTAGCGGGGGCTCTGGGGCCAACGTCCTGACTTTC.

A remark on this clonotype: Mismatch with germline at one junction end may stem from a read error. This CDR3 is CASRPSGNTIYF. The CDR3 DNA follows: TGTGCCAGCAGACCTTCTGGGAACACCATATATTTT. The J gene is TRBJ1-3, the V gene TRBV14, with no clear D. The CDR3 extends over 12 amino acids. From germline, CDR1 is SGHDN and CDR2 FVKESK.

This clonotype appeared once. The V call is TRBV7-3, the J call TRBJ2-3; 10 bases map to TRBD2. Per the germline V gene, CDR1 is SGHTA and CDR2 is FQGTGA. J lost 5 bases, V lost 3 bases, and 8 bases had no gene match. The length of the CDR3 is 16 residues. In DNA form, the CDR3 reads TGTGCCAGCAGCTTTCAGGGGACTAGCGATGGAGATACGCAGTATTTT. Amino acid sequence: CASSFQGTSDGDTQYF.

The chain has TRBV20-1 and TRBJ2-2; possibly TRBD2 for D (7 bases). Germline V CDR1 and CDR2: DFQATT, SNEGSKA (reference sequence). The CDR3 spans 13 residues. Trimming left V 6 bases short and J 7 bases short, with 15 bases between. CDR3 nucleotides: TGCAGTGCCCCCTCGGGGGGCCACGGGGAGCTGTTTTTT. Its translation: CSAPSGGHGELFF.

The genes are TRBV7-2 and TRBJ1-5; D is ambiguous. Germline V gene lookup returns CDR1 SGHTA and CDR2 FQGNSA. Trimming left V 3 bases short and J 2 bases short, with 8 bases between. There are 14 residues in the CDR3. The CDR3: CASSFAGGNQPQHF. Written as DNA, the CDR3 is TGTGCCAGCAGCTTTGCTGGGGGCAATCAGCCCCAGCATTTT.

The CDR3 protein is CATHHRTGNSFYEQYF. CDR3 DNA: TGTGCCACCCATCATCGGACAGGGAATTCTTTCTACGAGCAGTACTTC. The rearrangement joins TRBV28 to TRBJ2-7, with TRBD1 matching 8 bases. Germline V gene data show CDR1 as MDHEN and CDR2 as SYDVKM. This CDR3 region has 16 residues. Germline trimming cut 10 bases from V and 3 bases from J; bases unmatched to any gene: 17. Variable domain in full (rest from reference TRBV28 and TRBJ2-7): DVKVTQSSRYLVKRTGEKVFLECVQDMDHENMFWYRQDPGLGLRLIYFSYDVKMKEKGDIPEGYSVSREKKERFSLILESASTNQTSMYLCATHHRTGNSFYEQYFGPGTRLTVT.

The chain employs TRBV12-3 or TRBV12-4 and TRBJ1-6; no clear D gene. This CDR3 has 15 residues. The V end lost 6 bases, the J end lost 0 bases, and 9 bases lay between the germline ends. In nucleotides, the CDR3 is TGTGCCAGCAGACCACAAAACTCCTATAATTCACCCCTCCACTTT. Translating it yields CASRPQNSYNSPLHF.

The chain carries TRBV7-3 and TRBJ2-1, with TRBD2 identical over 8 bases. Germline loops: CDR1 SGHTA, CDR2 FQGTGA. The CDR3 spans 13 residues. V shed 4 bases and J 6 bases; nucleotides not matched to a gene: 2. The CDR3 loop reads CASSSGTSNEQFF. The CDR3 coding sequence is TGTGCCAGCAGCTCCGGGACTAGCAATGAGCAGTTCTTC.

The CDR3 protein is CASSRPALAATEQFF. DNA of the CDR3: TGTGCCAGCTCACGTCCGGCACTAGCGGCCACTGAGCAGTTCTTC. This chain connects TRBV18 to TRBJ2-1; 8 nucleotides agree with TRBD2. J was trimmed by 9 bases and V by 4 bases; bases with no gene match: 11. The CDR3 runs 15 residues. Germline CDR1 KGHSH, CDR2 LQKENI.

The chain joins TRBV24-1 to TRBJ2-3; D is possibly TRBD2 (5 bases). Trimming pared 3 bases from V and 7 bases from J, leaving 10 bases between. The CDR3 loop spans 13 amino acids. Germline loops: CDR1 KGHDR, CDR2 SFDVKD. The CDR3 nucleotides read TGTGCCACCAGTGATGACTACCGACATACGCAGTATTTT. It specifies CATSDDYRHTQYF.

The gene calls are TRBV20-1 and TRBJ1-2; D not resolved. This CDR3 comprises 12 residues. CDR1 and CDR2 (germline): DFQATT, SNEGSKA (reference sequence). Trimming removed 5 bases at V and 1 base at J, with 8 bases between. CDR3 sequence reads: CSAVTDNYGYTF. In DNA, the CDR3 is TGCAGTGCTGTCACAGATAACTATGGCTACACCTTC.

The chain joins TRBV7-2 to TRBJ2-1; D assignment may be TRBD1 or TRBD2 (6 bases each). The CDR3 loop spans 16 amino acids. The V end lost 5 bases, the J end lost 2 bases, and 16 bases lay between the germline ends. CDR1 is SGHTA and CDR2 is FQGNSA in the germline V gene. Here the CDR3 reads CASSGGTGAPYNEQFF. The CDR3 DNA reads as TGTGCCAGCAGCGGTGGAACGGGGGCCCCCTACAATGAGCAGTTCTTC.

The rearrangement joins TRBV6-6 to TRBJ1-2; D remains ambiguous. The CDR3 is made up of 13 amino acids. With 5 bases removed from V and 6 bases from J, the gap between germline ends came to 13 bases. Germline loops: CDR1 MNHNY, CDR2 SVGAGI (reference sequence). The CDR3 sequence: CASSPAERDGYTF. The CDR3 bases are TGTGCCAGCAGTCCCGCGGAGAGGGATGGCTACACCTTC.

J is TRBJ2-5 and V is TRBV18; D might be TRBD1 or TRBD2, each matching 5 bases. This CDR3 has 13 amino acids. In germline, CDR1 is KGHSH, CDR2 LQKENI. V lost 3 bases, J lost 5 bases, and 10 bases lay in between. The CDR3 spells CASSPGDGETQYF. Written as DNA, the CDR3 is TGTGCCAGCTCACCGGGGGATGGGGAGACCCAGTACTTC.

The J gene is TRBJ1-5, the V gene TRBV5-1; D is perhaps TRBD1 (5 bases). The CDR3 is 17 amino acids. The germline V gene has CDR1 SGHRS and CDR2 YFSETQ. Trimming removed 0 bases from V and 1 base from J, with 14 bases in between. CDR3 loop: CASSLDGVGVSNQPQHF. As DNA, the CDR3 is TGCGCCAGCAGCTTGGATGGGGTAGGGGTAAGCAATCAGCCCCAGCATTTT. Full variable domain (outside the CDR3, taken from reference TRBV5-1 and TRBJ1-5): KAGVTQTPRYLIKTRGQQVTLSCSPISGHRSVSWYQQTPGQGLQFLFEYFSETQRNKGNFPGRFSGRQFSNSRSEMNVSTLELGDSALYLCASSLDGVGVSNQPQHFGDGTRLSIL.

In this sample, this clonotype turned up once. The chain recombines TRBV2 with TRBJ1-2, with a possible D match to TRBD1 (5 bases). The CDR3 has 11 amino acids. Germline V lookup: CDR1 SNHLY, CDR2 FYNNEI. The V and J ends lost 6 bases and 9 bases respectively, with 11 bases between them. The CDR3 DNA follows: TGTGCCAGCAGCCTGGGGCGGAGCTACACCTTC. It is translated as CASSLGRSYTF.

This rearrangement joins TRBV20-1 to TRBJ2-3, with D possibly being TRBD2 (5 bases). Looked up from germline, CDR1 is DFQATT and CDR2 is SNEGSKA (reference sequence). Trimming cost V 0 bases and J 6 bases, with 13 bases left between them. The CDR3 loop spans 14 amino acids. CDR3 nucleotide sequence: TGCAGTGCTAGAGATTCTCTAGCACAGGATACGCAGTATTTT. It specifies CSARDSLAQDTQYF.

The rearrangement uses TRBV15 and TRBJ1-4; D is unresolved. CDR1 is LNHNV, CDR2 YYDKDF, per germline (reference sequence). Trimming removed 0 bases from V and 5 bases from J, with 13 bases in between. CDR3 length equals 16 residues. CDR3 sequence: CATSREDPLYNEKLFF. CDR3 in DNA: TGTGCCACCAGCAGAGAGGATCCTCTGTACAATGAAAAACTGTTTTTT.

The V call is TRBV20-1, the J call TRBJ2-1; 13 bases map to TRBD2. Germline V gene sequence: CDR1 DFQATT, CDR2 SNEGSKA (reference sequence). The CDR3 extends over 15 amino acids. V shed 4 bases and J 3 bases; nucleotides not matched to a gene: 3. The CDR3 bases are TGCAGTGCTAACGGACTAGCGGGGGTCTACAATGAGCAGTTCTTC. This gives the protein CSANGLAGVYNEQFF.